The 13 T cell receptor beta chains below were found in one sample sequenced in a study of CD8 T cells in ankylosing spondylitis. MiXCR was run by TCRdb on the 5' RACE reads, yielding one entry per CDR3 protein. The data show almost 250,000 distinct CDR3 sequences, with roughly a third seen just once and roughly 4.2% held by the top ten. The specimen sequenced was blood, either unsorted or a sorted T cell fraction (not recorded which). Receptors were obtained from a male donor with ankylosing spondylitis or in good health (not recorded which).

V and J are TRBV20-1 and TRBJ2-3, with D possibly matching TRBD1 (6 bases). Germline V gives CDR1 DFQATT, CDR2 SNEGSKA (reference sequence). V lost 6 bases, J lost 5 bases, and 18 bases lay in between. The CDR3 runs to 14 residues. The CDR3 coding sequence is TGCAGTGCAAATACAGGGTCCACCAGAGATACGCAGTATTTT. This sequence encodes CSANTGSTRDTQYF.

Only a few counts were recorded for this clonotype. This sequence joins TRBV30 and TRBJ1-5; the D gene is possibly TRBD1 (6 bases). This CDR3 has 19 residues. Trimming pared 0 bases from V and 0 bases from J, leaving 21 bases between. Germline loops: CDR1 GTSNPN, CDR2 SVGIG (reference sequence). CDR3 coding DNA: TGTGCCTGGAGTGTCGCCGGGACATGGGCCCCATATAGCAATCAGCCCCAGCATTTT. It encodes CAWSVAGTWAPYSNQPQHF.

This clonotype was picked up a small number of times. The chain links TRBV12-3 or TRBV12-4 to TRBJ2-7; TRBD1 matches 9 bases. V trimming: 6 bases; J trimming: 3 bases; junction bases outside the gene matches: 6. This CDR3 has 14 amino acids. Here the CDR3 DNA reads TGTGCCAGCAGCCAACAGGGGGCAATCTACGAGCAGTACTTC. It encodes CASSQQGAIYEQYF.

The chain has TRBV10-3 and TRBJ2-5; TRBD2 might be the D (7 bases). Germline loops: CDR1 ENHRY, CDR2 SYGVKD. This CDR3 spans 14 amino acids. Trimming left V 10 bases short and J 2 bases short, with 17 bases between. The CDR3 DNA sequence: TGTGCCAGCTCACCCGCGGGGGCTCAAGAGACCCAGTACTTC. It encodes CASSPAGAQETQYF.

This clonotype showed up just a few times. This sequence joins TRBV4-1 and TRBJ2-5; D may be TRBD2 (5 bases). The CDR3 has 15 amino acids. Trimming removed 0 bases from V and 5 bases from J, with 13 bases in between. CDR1 and CDR2 from the germline V gene are MGHRA and YSYEKL. The CDR3 here is CASSQEEVEWETQYF. The CDR3, as DNA: TGCGCCAGCAGCCAAGAGGAGGTGGAGTGGGAGACCCAGTACTTC.

V is TRBV20-1 and J is TRBJ2-7; D tentatively reads TRBD1 or TRBD2 (5 bases each). This CDR3 contains 14 residues. Trimming took off 5 bases at V and 5 bases at J, with 19 bases between the two ends. Per germline, CDR1 DFQATT and CDR2 SNEGSKA (reference sequence). The CDR3 coding sequence is TGCAGTGCTCTTGGGACCGCTCTGTTGGACGAGCAGTACTTC. Translating gives CSALGTALLDEQYF.

V gene TRBV28 combines with J gene TRBJ2-5; possible D gene TRBD1, 6 bases. Trimming left V 5 bases short and J 2 bases short, with 9 bases between. CDR1 MDHEN and CDR2 SYDVKM come from the germline V gene. The CDR3 length is 13 residues. The CDR3 spells CASSPGHQETQYF. CDR3 DNA sequence: TGTGCCAGCAGTCCGGGACATCAAGAGACCCAGTACTTC.

This CDR3 reads CATDLDRVETEAFF. CDR3 nucleotide sequence: TGTGCCACCGACCTCGACAGGGTGGAAACTGAAGCTTTCTTT. The V gene is TRBV24-1, the J gene TRBJ1-1; 7 bases agree with TRBD1. In germline, CDR1 is KGHDR, CDR2 SFDVKD. V lost 9 bases to trimming and J lost 5 bases; unmatched junction nucleotides: 11. CDR3 size: 14 residues.

V usage is TRBV20-1 and J usage is TRBJ2-1, with 10 bases lining up with TRBD1. The V segment lost 7 bases and the J segment 8 bases; nucleotides outside the gene matches: 8. This CDR3 is 13 amino acids long. Germline CDR1 and CDR2: DFQATT and SNEGSKA (reference sequence). The CDR3: CSVGTGVVDEQFF. Written as DNA, the CDR3 is TGCAGTGTAGGGACAGGGGTAGTAGATGAGCAGTTCTTC.

This chain connects TRBV7-8 to TRBJ2-2; 9 nucleotides line up with TRBD1. V was pared by 2 bases and J by 4 bases, with 2 bases of the junction left unmatched. CDR1 SGHVS and CDR2 FQNEAQ come from the germline V gene. The CDR3 loop spans 15 amino acids. This CDR3 reads CASSLSGQGTGELFF. The CDR3 coding sequence is TGTGCCAGCAGCTTATCGGGACAGGGCACCGGGGAGCTGTTTTTT.

The chain carries TRBV7-9 and TRBJ2-1, with D perhaps TRBD2 (5 bases). The V and J ends lost 5 bases and 7 bases respectively, with 15 bases between them. Germline loops: CDR1 SEHNR, CDR2 FQNEAQ (reference sequence). The CDR3 runs 14 residues. The CDR3 loop is CASSQMTGLNEQFF. The CDR3 DNA is TGTGCCAGCAGCCAAATGACTGGACTTAATGAGCAGTTCTTC.

This clonotype has more than one count but fewer than ten. This chain connects TRBV4-2 to TRBJ1-5; D gene uncertain. V lost 3 bases, J lost 0 bases, and 9 bases lay in between. This CDR3 contains 15 residues. Germline CDR1 is LGHNA and CDR2 is YNFKEQ. CDR3 loop: CASSQSSYSNQPQHF. The CDR3 coding sequence is TGTGCCAGCAGCCAGAGTTCGTATAGCAATCAGCCCCAGCATTTT.

This clonotype has more than one count but fewer than ten. V gene TRBV20-1 combines with J gene TRBJ2-2; perhaps TRBD1 as D (5 bases). This CDR3 contains 13 residues. The V end was cut by 7 bases, the J end by 7 bases, with 16 bases between. Germline V CDR1 and CDR2: DFQATT, SNEGSKA (reference sequence). For the CDR3, the DNA is TGCAGTGGGAGACAGTCTCTCGGCGGGGAGCTGTTTTTT. It translates to CSGRQSLGGELFF.